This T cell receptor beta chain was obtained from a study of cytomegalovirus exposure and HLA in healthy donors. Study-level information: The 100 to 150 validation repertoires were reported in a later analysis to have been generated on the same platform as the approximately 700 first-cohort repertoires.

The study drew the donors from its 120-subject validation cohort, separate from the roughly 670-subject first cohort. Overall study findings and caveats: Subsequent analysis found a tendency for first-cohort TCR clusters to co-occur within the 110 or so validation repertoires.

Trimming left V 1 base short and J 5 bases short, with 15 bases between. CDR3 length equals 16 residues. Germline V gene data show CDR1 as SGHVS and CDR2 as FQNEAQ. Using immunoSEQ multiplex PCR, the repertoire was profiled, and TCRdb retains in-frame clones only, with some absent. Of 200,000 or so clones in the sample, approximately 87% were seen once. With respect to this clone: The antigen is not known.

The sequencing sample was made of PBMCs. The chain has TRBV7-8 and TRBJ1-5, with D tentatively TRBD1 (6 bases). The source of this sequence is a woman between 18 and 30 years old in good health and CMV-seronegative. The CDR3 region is CASSLGWGRGDQPQHF. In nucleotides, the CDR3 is TGTGCCAGCAGCTTAGGGTGGGGGCGCGGGGATCAGCCCCAGCATTTT.